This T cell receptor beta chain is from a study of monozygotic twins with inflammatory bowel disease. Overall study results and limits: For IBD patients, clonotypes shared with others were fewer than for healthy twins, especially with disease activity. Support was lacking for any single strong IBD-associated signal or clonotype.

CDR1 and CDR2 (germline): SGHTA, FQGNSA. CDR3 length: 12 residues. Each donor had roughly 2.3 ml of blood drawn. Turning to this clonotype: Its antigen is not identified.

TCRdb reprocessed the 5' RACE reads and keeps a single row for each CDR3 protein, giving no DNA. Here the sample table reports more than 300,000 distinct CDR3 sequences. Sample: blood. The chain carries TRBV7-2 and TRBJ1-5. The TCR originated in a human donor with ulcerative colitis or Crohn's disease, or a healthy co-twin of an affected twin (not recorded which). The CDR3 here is CASSLGVQPQHF. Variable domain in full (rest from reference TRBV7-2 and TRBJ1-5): GAGVSQSPSNKVTEKGKDVELRCDPISGHTALYWYRQSLGQGLEFLIYFQGNSAPDKSGLPSDRFSAERTGGSVSTLTIQRTQQEDSAVYLCASSLGVQPQHFGDGTRLSIL.